The 9 T cell receptor beta chains given below trace back to one sample, sequenced in a study of a mutant IDH1 vaccine in newly diagnosed glioma. Sequencing was performed with immunoSEQ multiplex PCR; in TCRdb, only in-frame clones are kept and a portion is missing. This table holds roughly 69,000 clones, roughly 86% found once. Time point meaning: week 35, safety follow-up. Doses of 300 ug of mutant IDH1 20-mer peptide were given with topical imiquimod. No cognate antigen is known for these TCRs. The sequences come from PBMCs, collected from a glioma patient whose treatment included an IDH1 peptide vaccine. The receptor source for this set is a man aged 25-40 years with glioma.

Only a few counts were recorded for this clone. This chain joins TRBV7-9 and TRBJ1-1, with a tentative D call TRBD1 (5 bases). This CDR3 is 13 amino acids long. Between the trimmed V and J ends, which lost 5 bases and 8 bases, there was a span of 15 bases. Germline CDR1 is SEHNR and CDR2 is FQNEAQ (reference sequence). The CDR3 region is CASSLSQGREAFF. The CDR3 DNA sequence: TGTGCCAGCAGCCTGTCGCAGGGTCGGGAAGCTTTCTTT.

The V gene is TRBV19, the J gene TRBJ2-3; 8 bases fit TRBD2. Germline CDR1 reads LNHDA; CDR2 reads SQIVND (reference sequence). V was pared by 7 bases and J by 5 bases, with 11 bases of the junction left unmatched. The CDR3 has 15 residues. The CDR3 is CASKGTPGGVDTQYF. The CDR3, as DNA: TGTGCCAGTAAAGGTACCCCGGGAGGGGTAGATACGCAGTATTTT.

The V call is TRBV15, the J call TRBJ1-1; maybe TRBD1 (5 bases). CDR1 is LNHNV, CDR2 YYDKDF, per germline (reference sequence). V lost 1 base, J lost 4 bases, and 16 bases lay in between. This CDR3 is built from 16 residues. In nucleotides, the CDR3 is TGTGCCACCAGCAGAGCCCCGGCAGGGACGACCACTGAAGCTTTCTTT. This codes for CATSRAPAGTTTEAFF. Based on the CDR3 plus reference TRBV15 and TRBJ1-1, the full variable domain is DAMVIQNPRYQVTQFGKPVTLSCSQTLNHNVMYWYQQKSSQAPKLLFHYYDKDFNNEADTPDNFQSRRPNTSFCFLDIRSPGLGDTAMYLCATSRAPAGTTTEAFFGQGTRLTVV.

The genes are TRBV19 and TRBJ1-2, with D possibly matching TRBD1 (5 bases). The CDR3 length is 15 residues. The germline gives CDR1 LNHDA, CDR2 SQIVND (reference sequence). The germline V and J ends were trimmed by 6 bases and 4 bases, with 18 bases remaining between them. CDR3 bases: TGTGCCAGTAGCTACGGGGCGGGCAGCCCCTATGGCTACACCTTC. Translating it yields CASSYGAGSPYGYTF.

V is TRBV11-2 and J is TRBJ2-2, with TRBD2 as a possible D gene (5 bases). The CDR3 runs 15 residues. CDR1 SGHAT and CDR2 FQNNGV come from the germline V gene. V lost 3 bases to trimming and J lost 1 base, with 9 bases between them. For the CDR3, the DNA is TGTGCCAGCAGCTTTGAGGGCCAGAACACCGGGGAGCTGTTTTTT. This translates into CASSFEGQNTGELFF. Using reference TRBV11-2 and TRBJ2-2 for the parts outside the CDR3, the full variable domain is EAGVAQSPRYKIIEKRQSVAFWCNPISGHATLYWYQQILGQGPKLLIQFQNNGVVDDSQLPKDRFSAERLKGVDSTLKIQPAKLEDSAVYLCASSFEGQNTGELFFGEGSRLTVL.

This chain links TRBV28 with TRBJ1-1; D is possibly TRBD1 (6 bases). Between the trimmed V and J ends, which lost 8 bases and 4 bases, there was a span of 17 bases. This CDR3 spans 14 amino acids. The germline V gene encodes CDR1 MDHEN and CDR2 SYDVKM. CDR3 in DNA: TGTGCCAGCCAATCGGGGGCTTGGGGCACTGAAGCTTTCTTT. Translation gives CASQSGAWGTEAFF.

The V and J genes are TRBV7-9 and TRBJ2-7, with unresolved D. This CDR3 is built from 13 residues. Germline assignment: CDR1 SEHNR and CDR2 FQNEAQ (reference sequence). V was trimmed by 5 bases and J by 5 bases, leaving 13 bases between them. In nucleotides, the CDR3 is TGTGCCAGCAGCCCCCGTCCCAGAAACGAGCAGTACTTC. This sequence encodes CASSPRPRNEQYF.

The chain links TRBV5-1 to TRBJ2-1; D uncertain. Deletions cut 1 base from V and 4 bases from J, with 6 bases between. This CDR3 spans 13 amino acids. Germline-derived CDR1 and CDR2 are SGHRS and YFSETQ. The CDR3 coding sequence is TGCGCCAGCAGCTTGTCTCTATACAATGAGCAGTTCTTC. Protein product: CASSLSLYNEQFF.

This clone was counted a single time. This chain links TRBV6-5 with TRBJ1-2; possible D gene TRBD1, 5 bases. The V and J ends lost 4 bases and 5 bases respectively, with 14 bases between them. The CDR3 consists of 14 residues. Looked up from germline, CDR1 is MNHEY and CDR2 is SVGAGI. CDR3 DNA: TGTGCCAGCAGTTCACCAGGGACCTCATATGGCTACACCTTC. Its protein product is CASSSPGTSYGYTF.